This TCR beta chain was profiled in a study of blood T cell repertoires in COVID-19. As for the study in general: COVID-19 samples collected from the United States, Italy and Spain covered acute and convalescent phases. Sample material is recorded as cDNA or gDNA derived from T cells, B-cell-depleted T cells, or PBMCs.

CDR3 size: 16 residues. CDR1 is SGHTA and CDR2 is FQGNSA in the germline V gene. V was cut by 5 bases and J by 4 bases, with 20 bases left in between. In the authors' methods: Reference gene primer amplification yielded estimated nucleated cell counts. The repertoire was sequenced with immunoSEQ multiplex PCR; TCRdb's copy has only in-frame clones and lacks some. V and J calls and clone size are as listed in that table; D and trimming were resolved from the DNA. The table includes some 250,000 clones, 88% detected once. The TCR originated in a woman aged 40-49 years who had recovered from COVID-19. The chain joins TRBV7-2 to TRBJ1-2; D is possibly TRBD1 (6 bases). The sequenced material came from peripheral blood. CDR3 in amino acids: CASSPQGGTLGYGYTF. The CDR3 nucleotides are TGTGCCAGCAGCCCCCAGGGAGGGACACTAGGCTATGGCTACACCTTC.